These 26 T cell receptor beta chains were sequenced from one sample in a study of CD8 T cells in Susac syndrome (dated by TCRdb to between 2018 and 2021). Preparation of the library involved the immunoSEQ multiplex PCR assay. RNA was extracted using the RNeasy kit, and roughly 0.45 to 1 microgram was reverse transcribed with random hexamers. The public sequencing data were trimmed at Q25 with fastp and processed into clonotypes with MiXCR by TCRdb, which kept only in-frame beta chains. Entries that share a CDR3 protein sequence are merged under the most common genes and DNA. The sample table lists roughly 400,000 distinct CDR3 sequences, 85% of them with a count of one. Roughly 0.1% of the sample belongs to the ten largest clones. The sequencing sample was made of CD8+ T cells from PBMCs. The receptor source for this set is a human donor with multiple sclerosis.

The chain employs TRBV18 and TRBJ2-1, with 16 bases that match TRBD2. CDR1 is KGHSH, CDR2 LQKENI, per germline. The V segment lost 3 bases and the J segment 6 bases; nucleotides outside the gene matches: 5. The CDR3 sequence is 17 residues long. The CDR3, as DNA: TGTGCCAGCTCACCCTGGGGACTAGCGGGAGGGCGCAATGAGCAGTTCTTC. This encodes CASSPWGLAGGRNEQFF.

Here the CDR3 DNA reads TGTGCCAGCAACCCTAGAGGGAGCTACGAGCAGTACTTC. Residues: CASNPRGSYEQYF. The chain joins TRBV27 to TRBJ2-7; TRBD2 is a possible D gene (5 bases). The CDR3 runs 13 residues. Germline CDR1 is MNHEY and CDR2 is SMNVEV (reference sequence). With 7 bases removed from V and 3 bases from J, the gap between germline ends came to 13 bases.

The V gene is TRBV12-3 or TRBV12-4, the J gene TRBJ2-3, with TRBD1 as a possible D gene (5 bases). The length of the CDR3 is 15 residues. V gave up 4 bases and J gave up 0 bases, with 11 bases separating them. CDR3 bases: TGTGCCAGCAGTTCGTTAAGGGGTAGCACAGATACGCAGTATTTT. This encodes CASSSLRGSTDTQYF.

This chain joins TRBV12-3 or TRBV12-4 and TRBJ2-2; tentative D call: TRBD1 (6 bases). The ends were cut back, 6 bases at V and 4 bases at J, with 18 bases in the middle. The CDR3 is made up of 16 amino acids. The CDR3 DNA sequence: TGTGCCAGCAGCTCCGGACAGAAGCACATCACCGGGGAGCTGTTTTTT. Protein: CASSSGQKHITGELFF.

This clonotype was found a few times. The rearrangement uses TRBV14 and TRBJ1-1; D gene uncertain. V was trimmed by 4 bases and J by 0 bases, leaving 15 bases between them. CDR3 length: 16 amino acids. The germline CDR1 and CDR2 sequences are SGHDN and FVKESK. CDR3 amino acids: CASSRAGADMNTEAFF. CDR3 in DNA: TGTGCCAGCAGCCGGGCAGGCGCAGACATGAACACTGAAGCTTTCTTT.

The V gene is TRBV12-3 or TRBV12-4, the J gene TRBJ2-1; a weak D match, TRBD2 (5 bases). The V end lost 4 bases, the J end lost 5 bases, and 9 bases lay between the germline ends. The CDR3 loop spans 13 amino acids. DNA of the CDR3: TGTGCCAGCAGTTCCGGGGTAAACAATGAGCAGTTCTTC. It specifies CASSSGVNNEQFF.

This clonotype was seen just once. V is TRBV5-1 and J is TRBJ1-1, with D possibly being TRBD1 (6 bases). The V gene lost 3 bases and the J gene lost 6 bases, with 21 bases spanning the gap. CDR1 and CDR2 (germline): SGHRS, YFSETQ. CDR3 length: 16 residues. CDR3 nucleotides: TGCGCCAGCAGCTCTTCGCTACAGGGCTCGGGAGCTGAAGCTTTCTTT. Amino acids: CASSSSLQGSGAEAFF.

The chain recombines TRBV7-8 with TRBJ1-5; D is perhaps TRBD1 (6 bases). Between the trimmed V and J ends, which lost 5 bases and 6 bases, there was a span of 20 bases. The CDR3 contains 16 residues. Germline values: CDR1 SGHVS, CDR2 FQNEAQ. The CDR3 sequence: CASSLTGAPAGQPQHF. Written as DNA, the CDR3 is TGTGCCAGCAGCCTAACGGGGGCCCCTGCAGGTCAGCCCCAGCATTTT.

The rearrangement links TRBV7-2 to TRBJ2-3, with a tentative D call TRBD2 (6 bases). Trimming pared 1 base from V and 2 bases from J, leaving 16 bases between. The germline gives CDR1 SGHTA, CDR2 FQGNSA. This CDR3 spans 17 amino acids. In nucleotides, the CDR3 is TGTGCCAGCAGCTTAGATCCGGGACTCCCATCCACAGATACGCAGTATTTT. It translates to CASSLDPGLPSTDTQYF.

This clonotype appeared a single time. This rearrangement joins TRBV30 to TRBJ2-1; D is ambiguous. Trimming cost V 0 bases and J 6 bases, with 3 bases left between them. The CDR3 sequence is 11 residues long. CDR1 and CDR2 (germline): GTSNPN, SVGIG (reference sequence). CDR3 coding DNA: TGTGCCTGGAGTGTAATCAATGAGCAGTTCTTC. This translates into CAWSVINEQFF.

This clonotype was detected a few times. V usage is TRBV24-1 and J usage is TRBJ2-7; D gene unclear. The length of the CDR3 is 13 residues. Germline CDR1 and CDR2: KGHDR and SFDVKD. With 3 bases removed from V and 0 bases from J, the gap between germline ends came to 5 bases. This chain's CDR3 is CATSDPDSYEQYF. DNA for the CDR3: TGTGCCACCAGTGATCCTGACTCCTACGAGCAGTACTTC.

This chain links TRBV20-1 with TRBJ2-1; D remains ambiguous. The V gene's germline CDR1 is DFQATT and CDR2 SNEGSKA (reference sequence). V was pared by 5 bases and J by 9 bases, with 8 bases between. The CDR3 totals 10 residues. In DNA form, the CDR3 reads TGCAGTGCTCCGGACCCTGAGCAGTTCTTC. Amino acid sequence: CSAPDPEQFF.

The rearrangement uses TRBV4-1 and TRBJ2-7; D may be TRBD2 (5 bases). There are 14 residues in the CDR3. Trimming removed 0 bases from V and 6 bases from J, with 12 bases in between. Germline V CDR1 and CDR2: MGHRA, YSYEKL. CDR3 nucleotide sequence: TGCGCCAGCAGCCAAGAGCGCAGAGGGAGCGAGCAGTACTTC. This translates into CASSQERRGSEQYF.

The chain recombines TRBV20-1 with TRBJ1-1; D is unclear. The CDR3 contains 13 residues. The V gene's germline CDR1 is DFQATT and CDR2 SNEGSKA (reference sequence). V was cut by 3 bases and J by 7 bases, with 15 bases left in between. CDR3 sequence reads: CSASLGRSFEAFF. In nucleotides, the CDR3 is TGCAGTGCTAGTCTCGGCAGGTCATTTGAAGCTTTCTTT.

The chain couples TRBV6-6 to TRBJ2-7; 8 positions match TRBD2. The V gene end was trimmed by 5 bases and the J gene end by 0 bases; junction bases not matched to a gene: 6. The CDR3 has 15 residues. Germline CDR1 MNHNY, CDR2 SVGAGI (reference sequence). CDR3 coding DNA: TGTGCCAGCAGTCTTAGCGGGACTAGCTCCTACGAGCAGTACTTC. Translated, it gives CASSLSGTSSYEQYF.

This chain uses TRBV5-5 with TRBJ1-5; 8 bases line up with TRBD1. CDR3 length: 17 amino acids. The J segment lost 4 bases and the V segment lost 1 base, leaving 10 bases of the junction unmatched. From germline, CDR1 is SGHKS and CDR2 YYEKEE (reference sequence). CDR3 amino acids: CASSLYPGGLINQPQHF. The CDR3 DNA is TGTGCCAGCAGCTTGTATCCAGGGGGCCTGATTAATCAGCCCCAGCATTTT.

The chain has TRBV12-3 or TRBV12-4 and TRBJ2-7; D is perhaps TRBD2 (6 bases). Trimming pared 7 bases from V and 0 bases from J, leaving 13 bases between. The CDR3 consists of 14 residues. CDR3 nucleotide sequence: TGTGCCAGCACCGGAAGGGACTTCTCCTACGAGCAGTACTTC. This codes for CASTGRDFSYEQYF.

The count of this clonotype is one. The J gene is TRBJ1-5, the V gene TRBV10-3, with TRBD1 matching 10 bases. Looked up from germline, CDR1 is ENHRY and CDR2 is SYGVKD. The ends lost 5 bases at V and 1 base at J; junction bases unmatched: 8. The CDR3 runs to 17 residues. In DNA form, the CDR3 reads TGTGCCATCAGTCCCGGGACAGGGGACCTGAGCAATCAGCCCCAGCATTTT. This sequence encodes CAISPGTGDLSNQPQHF.

This clonotype has a single count. CDR3 DNA sequence: TGCGCCAGCAGGGGGCCGGGAGGGGAGACCCAGTACTTC. Its protein product is CASRGPGGETQYF. The rearrangement links TRBV5-1 to TRBJ2-5; TRBD2 aligns across 8 bases. Unmatched junction bases numbered 5, after V lost 5 bases and J lost 5 bases. There are 13 residues in the CDR3. Germline V gene sequence: CDR1 SGHRS, CDR2 YFSETQ.

This rearrangement joins TRBV12-3 or TRBV12-4 to TRBJ2-7; D tentatively reads TRBD1 or TRBD2 (5 bases each). The CDR3 covers 15 residues. Trimming took 3 bases from V and 2 from J, leaving 14 bases between them. CDR3: CASSLGVGSAYEQYF. CDR3 DNA: TGTGCCAGCAGTTTGGGGGTAGGGTCGGCCTACGAGCAGTACTTC.

This chain uses TRBV6-5 with TRBJ1-1, with 7 bases that match TRBD1. The germline V gene encodes CDR1 MNHEY and CDR2 SVGAGI. J lost 5 bases, V lost 9 bases, and 12 bases had no gene match. This CDR3 comprises 14 residues. CDR3 loop: CASLTPRGGTEAFF. DNA for the CDR3: TGTGCCAGTCTCACACCCAGGGGGGGGACTGAAGCTTTCTTT.

The chain links TRBV20-1 to TRBJ2-5; 9 bases are shared with TRBD2. This CDR3 is 14 amino acids long. Germline CDR1 reads DFQATT; CDR2 reads SNEGSKA (reference sequence). V lost 6 bases and J lost 5; bases outside the gene matches: 10. The CDR3 bases are TGCAGTGCCGGTGGGCGGGAGGGCCGTGAGACCCAGTACTTC. Residues: CSAGGREGRETQYF.

This clonotype was counted only a few times. This rearrangement joins TRBV27 to TRBJ2-7, with 13 bases identical to TRBD2. The J segment lost 2 bases and the V segment lost 5 bases, leaving 3 bases of the junction unmatched. The CDR3 is made up of 15 amino acids. Germline CDR1 is MNHEY and CDR2 is SMNVEV (reference sequence). The CDR3 bases are TGTGCCAGCAGTCCCGGGACTAGCGGGACCTACGAGCAGTACTTC. Its protein is CASSPGTSGTYEQYF.

This rearrangement joins TRBV28 to TRBJ2-4, with TRBD2 matching over 16 bases. This CDR3 comprises 21 residues. The germline gives CDR1 MDHEN, CDR2 SYDVKM. The trim removed 7 bases at V and 1 base at J, leaving 16 bases unmatched. CDR3 bases: TGTGCCAGCACCAAGGGACTAGCGGGAGGGCCCCTTACATCCGCCAAAAACATTCAGTACTTC. Translating gives CASTKGLAGGPLTSAKNIQYF.

The gene calls are TRBV7-9 and TRBJ2-7; 10 bases match TRBD1. Germline trimming cut 4 bases from V and 7 bases from J; bases unmatched to any gene: 10. This CDR3 spans 15 amino acids. The germline V gene encodes CDR1 SEHNR and CDR2 FQNEAQ (reference sequence). In nucleotides, the CDR3 is TGTGCCAGCAGCTGGGCCGGGACAGGGGTCGGGGAGCAGTACTTC. It translates to CASSWAGTGVGEQYF.

This clonotype occurred a few times. The chain combines TRBV20-1 with TRBJ2-7; 7 positions match TRBD1. V trimming: 0 bases; J trimming: 4 bases; junction bases outside the gene matches: 6. CDR1 is DFQATT, CDR2 SNEGSKA, per germline (reference sequence). The CDR3 has 14 residues. CDR3 in DNA: TGCAGTGCTAGAGATGTCGACAGGGAGTACGAGCAGTACTTC. This sequence encodes CSARDVDREYEQYF.